The 5 T cell receptor beta chains below come from one sample, sequenced in a study of response to subunit inactivated influenza vaccine. TCRdb ran MiXCR on the RT-PCR reads and lists one entry per CDR3 protein. The table records roughly 620,000 distinct CDR3 sequences, around 11% of them present only once. These data were likewise used in another study, on T cells expressing NK-cell markers. As that study records: Production of TCR beta cDNA relied on 5'RACE template switching with UMIs.

The specimen was PBMCs from blood, collected on the day of vaccination. These receptors all stem from a man aged 45-65 years who received an inactivated influenza vaccine.

There are a few counts of this clonotype. The V gene is TRBV20-1, the J gene TRBJ2-1; D possibly corresponds to TRBD2 (7 bases). V lost 6 bases, J lost 9 bases, and 18 bases lay in between. Per germline, CDR1 DFQATT and CDR2 SNEGSKA (reference sequence). This CDR3 is 13 amino acids long. The CDR3 nucleotides read TGCAGTGCCCTTCGGGGGGCCGGGTTTGAGCAGTTCTTC. This sequence encodes CSALRGAGFEQFF.

This chain links TRBV7-2 with TRBJ2-7; D is ambiguous. Germline CDR1 is SGHTA and CDR2 is FQGNSA. Trimming stripped 2 bases from V and 4 bases from J, with 12 bases between. The CDR3 is made up of 14 amino acids. The CDR3 sequence: CASSLRPAGYEQYF. CDR3 bases: TGTGCCAGCAGCTTACGTCCAGCCGGTTACGAGCAGTACTTC.

This clonotype appeared many times. As DNA, the CDR3 is TGTGCCAGCAGCCAAAGACAGGGTTCCTACGAGCAGTACTTC. This sequence encodes CASSQRQGSYEQYF. The rearrangement joins TRBV7-2 to TRBJ2-7; 7 nucleotides align to TRBD1. There are 14 residues in the CDR3. CDR1 is SGHTA, CDR2 FQGNSA, per germline. J was trimmed by 1 base and V by 5 bases; bases with no gene match: 5. The full variable domain, in which reference TRBV7-2 and TRBJ2-7 provide the parts outside the CDR3, is GAGVSQSPSNKVTEKGKDVELRCDPISGHTALYWYRQSLGQGLEFLIYFQGNSAPDKSGLPSDRFSAERTGGSVSTLTIQRTQQEDSAVYLCASSQRQGSYEQYFGPGTRLTVT.

The genes are TRBV11-3 and TRBJ2-1, with 7 bases matching TRBD2. V lost 5 bases and J lost 6; bases outside the gene matches: 7. CDR1 and CDR2 (germline): SGHNT, YENEEA. This CDR3 is 14 amino acids long. The CDR3 is CASSTVRESNEQFF. DNA of the CDR3: TGTGCCAGCAGCACCGTGCGGGAGAGCAATGAGCAGTTCTTC. Using reference TRBV11-3 and TRBJ2-1 for the parts outside the CDR3, the full variable domain is EAGVVQSPRYKIIEKKQPVAFWCNPISGHNTLYWYLQNLGQGPELLIRYENEEAVDDSQLPKDRFSAERLKGVDSTLKIQPAELGDSAVYLCASSTVRESNEQFFGPGTRLTVL.

The table lists this clonotype with many counts. The rearrangement uses TRBV3-1 and TRBJ2-7; D unclear. The CDR3 runs 14 residues. Germline CDR1 and CDR2: LGHDT and YNNKEL (reference sequence). V lost 1 base and J 4 bases, leaving 11 bases between the germline ends. CDR3 DNA sequence: TGTGCCAGCAGCCAAGGAGTTGGGGAATACGAGCAGTACTTC. This sequence encodes CASSQGVGEYEQYF.